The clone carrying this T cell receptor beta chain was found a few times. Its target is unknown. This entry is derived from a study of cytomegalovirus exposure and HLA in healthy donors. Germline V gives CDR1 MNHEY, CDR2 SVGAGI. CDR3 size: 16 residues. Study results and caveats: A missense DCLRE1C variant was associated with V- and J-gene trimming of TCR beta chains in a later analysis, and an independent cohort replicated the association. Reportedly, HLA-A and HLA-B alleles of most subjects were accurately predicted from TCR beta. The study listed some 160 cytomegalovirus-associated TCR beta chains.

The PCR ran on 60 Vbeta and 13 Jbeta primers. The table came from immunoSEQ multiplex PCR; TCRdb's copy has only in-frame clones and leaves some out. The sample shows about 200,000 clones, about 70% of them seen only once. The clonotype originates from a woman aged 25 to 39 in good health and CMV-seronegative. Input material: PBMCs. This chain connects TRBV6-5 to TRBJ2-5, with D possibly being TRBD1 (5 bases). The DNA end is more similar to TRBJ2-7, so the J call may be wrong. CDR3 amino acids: CASSYGSGLGFYEQYF. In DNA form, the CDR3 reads TGTGCCAGCAGTTACGGCTCAGGGCTGGGGTTCTACGAGCAGTACTTC.